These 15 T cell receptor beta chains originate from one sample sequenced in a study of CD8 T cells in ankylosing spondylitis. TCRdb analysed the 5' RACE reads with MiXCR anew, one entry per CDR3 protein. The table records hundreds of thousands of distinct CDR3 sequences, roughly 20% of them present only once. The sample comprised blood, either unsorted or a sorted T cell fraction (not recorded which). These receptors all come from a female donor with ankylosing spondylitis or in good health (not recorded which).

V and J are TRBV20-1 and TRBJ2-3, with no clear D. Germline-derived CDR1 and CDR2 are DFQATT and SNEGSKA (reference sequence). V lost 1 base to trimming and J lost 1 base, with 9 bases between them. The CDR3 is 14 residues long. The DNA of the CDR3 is TGCAGTGCTAGAGGCGAGTGGGGCACAGATACGCAGTATTTT. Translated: CSARGEWGTDTQYF.

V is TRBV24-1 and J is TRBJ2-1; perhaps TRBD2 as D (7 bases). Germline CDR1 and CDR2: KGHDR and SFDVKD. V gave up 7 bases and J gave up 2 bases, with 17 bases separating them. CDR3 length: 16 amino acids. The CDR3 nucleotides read TGTGCCACCAGCTCCCCGGGGGCGGGGGCCTACAATGAGCAGTTCTTC. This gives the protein CATSSPGAGAYNEQFF.

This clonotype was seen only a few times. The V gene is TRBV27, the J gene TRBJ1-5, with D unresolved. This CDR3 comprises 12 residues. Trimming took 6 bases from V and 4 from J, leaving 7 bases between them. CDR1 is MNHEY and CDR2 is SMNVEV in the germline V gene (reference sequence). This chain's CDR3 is CASRTSNQPQHF. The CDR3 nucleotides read TGTGCCAGCAGGACCTCAAATCAGCCCCAGCATTTT.

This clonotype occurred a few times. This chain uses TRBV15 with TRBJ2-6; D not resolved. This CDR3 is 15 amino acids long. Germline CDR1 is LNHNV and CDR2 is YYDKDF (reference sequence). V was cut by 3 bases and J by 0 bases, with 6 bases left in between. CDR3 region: CATSRDDSGANVLTF. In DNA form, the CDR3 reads TGTGCCACCAGCAGGGACGACTCTGGGGCCAACGTCCTGACTTTC. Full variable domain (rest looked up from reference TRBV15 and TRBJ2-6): DAMVIQNPRYQVTQFGKPVTLSCSQTLNHNVMYWYQQKSSQAPKLLFHYYDKDFNNEADTPDNFQSRRPNTSFCFLDIRSPGLGDTAMYLCATSRDDSGANVLTFGAGSRLTVL.

In DNA form, the CDR3 reads TGTGCCACCAGCAGAAGGACTAGCGGGAGTCTTGAGCAGTTCTTC. It encodes CATSRRTSGSLEQFF. The genes are TRBV15 and TRBJ2-1, with 13 bases fitting TRBD2. Unmatched junction bases numbered 4, after V lost 2 bases and J lost 9 bases. The germline CDR1 and CDR2 sequences are LNHNV and YYDKDF (reference sequence). This CDR3 region has 15 residues.

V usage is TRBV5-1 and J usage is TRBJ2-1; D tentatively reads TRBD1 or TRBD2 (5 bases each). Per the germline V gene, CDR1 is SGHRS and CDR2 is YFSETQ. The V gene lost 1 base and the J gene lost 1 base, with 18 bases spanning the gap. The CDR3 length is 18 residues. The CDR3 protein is CASSLYRTLVSSYNEQFF. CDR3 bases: TGCGCCAGCAGCTTGTACAGGACTCTTGTGAGTTCCTACAATGAGCAGTTCTTC. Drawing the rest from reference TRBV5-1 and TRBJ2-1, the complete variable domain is KAGVTQTPRYLIKTRGQQVTLSCSPISGHRSVSWYQQTPGQGLQFLFEYFSETQRNKGNFPGRFSGRQFSNSRSEMNVSTLELGDSALYLCASSLYRTLVSSYNEQFFGPGTRLTVL.

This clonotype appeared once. This CDR3 reads CASSIGQSNSPLHF. The CDR3 DNA reads TGTGCCAGTAGTATCGGGCAGAGCAATTCACCCCTCCACTTT. The chain has TRBV19 and TRBJ1-6; D not resolved. With 3 bases removed from V and 7 bases from J, the gap between germline ends came to 10 bases. The CDR3 consists of 14 residues. Germline-derived CDR1 and CDR2 are LNHDA and SQIVND (reference sequence).

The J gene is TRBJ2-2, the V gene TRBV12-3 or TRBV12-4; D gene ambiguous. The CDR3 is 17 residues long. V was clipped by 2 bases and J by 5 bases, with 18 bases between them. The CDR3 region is CASSLKGSESWTGELFF. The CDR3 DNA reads TGTGCCAGCAGTTTAAAGGGTTCTGAGAGCTGGACCGGGGAGCTGTTTTTT.

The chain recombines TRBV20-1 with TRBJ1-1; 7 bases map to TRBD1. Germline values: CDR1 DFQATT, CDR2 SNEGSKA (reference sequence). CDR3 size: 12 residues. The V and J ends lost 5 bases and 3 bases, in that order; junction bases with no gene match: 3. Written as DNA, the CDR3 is TGCAGTGCTTCCGACAGGGACACTGAAGCTTTCTTT. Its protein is CSASDRDTEAFF.

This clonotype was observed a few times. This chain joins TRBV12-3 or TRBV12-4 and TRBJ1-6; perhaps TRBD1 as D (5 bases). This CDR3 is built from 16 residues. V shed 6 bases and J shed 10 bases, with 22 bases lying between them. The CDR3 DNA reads TGTGCCAGCAGGGGGGAATTTGCGACTGGGAGGTCACCCCTCCACTTT. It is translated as CASRGEFATGRSPLHF.

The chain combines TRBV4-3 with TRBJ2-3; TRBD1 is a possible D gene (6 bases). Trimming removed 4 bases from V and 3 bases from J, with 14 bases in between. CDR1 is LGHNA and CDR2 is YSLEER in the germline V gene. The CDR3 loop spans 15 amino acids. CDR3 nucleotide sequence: TGCGCCAGCAGCCCCATCGGGACAATGACAGATACGCAGTATTTT. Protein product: CASSPIGTMTDTQYF.

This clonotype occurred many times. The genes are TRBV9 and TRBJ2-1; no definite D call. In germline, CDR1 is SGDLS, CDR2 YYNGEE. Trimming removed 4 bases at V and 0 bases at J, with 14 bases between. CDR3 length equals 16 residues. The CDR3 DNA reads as TGTGCCAGCAGCCCCCCCTCCCACCTCTCCTACAATGAGCAGTTCTTC. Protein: CASSPPSHLSYNEQFF.

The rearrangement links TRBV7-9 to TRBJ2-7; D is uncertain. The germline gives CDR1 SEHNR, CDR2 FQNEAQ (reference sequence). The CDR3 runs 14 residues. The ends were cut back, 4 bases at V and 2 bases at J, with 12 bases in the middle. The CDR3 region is CASSSRNQPYEQYF. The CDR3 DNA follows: TGTGCCAGCAGCTCCAGGAATCAGCCCTACGAGCAGTACTTC.

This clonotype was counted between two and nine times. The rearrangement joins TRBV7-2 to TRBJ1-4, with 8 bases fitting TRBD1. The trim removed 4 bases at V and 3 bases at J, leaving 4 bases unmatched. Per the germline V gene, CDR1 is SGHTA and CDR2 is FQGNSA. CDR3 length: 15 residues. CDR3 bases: TGTGCCAGCAGCTCCCAGGACAGGGCTAATGAAAAACTGTTTTTT. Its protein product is CASSSQDRANEKLFF.

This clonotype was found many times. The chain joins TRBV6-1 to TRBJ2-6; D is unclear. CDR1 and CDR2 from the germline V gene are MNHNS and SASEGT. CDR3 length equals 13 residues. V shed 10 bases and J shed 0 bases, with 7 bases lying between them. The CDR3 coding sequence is TGTGCCACTCAGACCTCTGGGGCCAACGTCCTGACTTTC. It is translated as CATQTSGANVLTF.